The sequence of this T cell receptor beta chain was determined in a study of somatic mutations in cytotoxic T cells in rheumatoid arthritis. Study overall: Patient blood, which was peripheral blood collected as 30 ml EDTA, was drawn right after diagnosis and before any treatment started.

Germline assignment: CDR1 MRHNA and CDR2 SNTAGT. This CDR3 is built from 16 residues. Unmatched junction bases numbered 0, after V lost 0 bases and J lost 1 base. This clone was found a few times. The assay was immunoSEQ multiplex PCR, and TCRdb's table has in-frame clones only and misses some. Seen here are about 10,000 clones, over 80% observed once, and the top ten hold approximately 14%. Sequencing was carried out using CD8+ T cells sorted from blood. This clonotype was sampled from a woman younger than 30 with rheumatoid arthritis. This sequence joins TRBV6-4 and TRBJ2-6; 7 bases line up with TRBD1. This CDR3 reads CASSDSTGSGANVLTF. The CDR3 coding sequence is TGTGCCAGCAGTGACTCGACAGGGTCTGGGGCCAACGTCCTGACTTTC.